The T cell receptor (beta chain) under discussion was sequenced for a study of CD8 T cells in ankylosing spondylitis. Concerning this clonotype itself: The antigen remains undetermined.

TCRdb fed the 5' RACE reads into MiXCR, producing one record per CDR3 protein. The sample consists of about 400,000 distinct CDR3 sequences, approximately 22% of them appearing once. CDR3 length equals 16 residues. Per the germline V gene, CDR1 is ENHRY and CDR2 is SYGVKD. The ends lost 3 bases at V and 8 bases at J; junction bases unmatched: 9. Points from the study as a whole: Earlier studies detected some motif variants in reactive arthritis synovial fluid and blood.

The TCR comes from a male donor with ankylosing spondylitis or in good health (not recorded which). What was sequenced was blood, either unsorted or a sorted T cell fraction (not recorded which). The V and J genes are TRBV10-3 and TRBJ2-1, with 11 bases lining up with TRBD1. The CDR3 loop reads CAISEQRTGGWDEQFF. In nucleotides, the CDR3 is TGTGCCATCAGTGAACAAAGGACAGGGGGCTGGGATGAGCAGTTCTTC.